The 23 T cell receptor beta chains presented below share a single source sample, sequenced in a study of graft-versus-host responses after intestinal transplantation. Profiled with immunoSEQ multiplex PCR; TCRdb holds only in-frame clones, not every one. This sample has 33,000 or so clones, with about 94% found just once. The source material was PBMCs, sampled 16 days after intestinal transplant. These receptors were taken from a human patient who received an intestinal transplant, so some T cells may come from the graft donor.

The rearrangement links TRBV7-4 to TRBJ1-5; D is ambiguous. This CDR3 spans 19 amino acids. CDR1 and CDR2 (germline): SGHVT, SQSDAQ. Trimming removed 2 bases at V and 0 bases at J, with 20 bases between. CDR3 DNA: TGTGCCAGCAGCTTATCAGAACTCCAAAGGCGTTATAGCAATCAGCCCCAGCATTTT. Translated, it gives CASSLSELQRRYSNQPQHF.

The V gene is TRBV11-2, the J gene TRBJ2-5; D gene ambiguous. From germline, CDR1 is SGHAT and CDR2 FQNNGV. The CDR3 length is 15 residues. Trimming shortened V by 1 base and J by 1 base, and 10 bases separated the two germline ends. The CDR3 reads CASSLAYSSQETQYF. The CDR3 DNA follows: TGTGCCAGCAGCTTAGCCTACTCCTCCCAAGAGACCCAGTACTTC.

V is TRBV5-6 and J is TRBJ2-7; TRBD1 agrees at 9 bases. The CDR3 runs to 17 residues. Germline-derived CDR1 and CDR2 are SGHDT and YYEEEE. The V and J ends lost 4 bases and 1 base, in that order; junction bases with no gene match: 12. CDR3 DNA: TGTGCCAGCAGCCCAACGGTCCGGGACAGGGTTTCCTACGAGCAGTACTTC. Protein product: CASSPTVRDRVSYEQYF.

The sample holds one count of this clone. The chain is built from TRBV4-2 and TRBJ1-2, with 9 bases matching TRBD1. Losses at the gene ends were 0 bases for V and 5 bases for J; bases not matched to a gene: 1. This CDR3 is 14 amino acids long. Per germline, CDR1 LGHNA and CDR2 YNFKEQ. The CDR3 region is CASSQDGTGYGYTF. The CDR3 nucleotides are TGTGCCAGCAGCCAAGACGGGACAGGGTATGGCTACACCTTC.

This chain uses TRBV25-1 with TRBJ2-5; D unresolved. Trimming left V 8 bases short and J 0 bases short, with 10 bases between. Germline V gene lookup returns CDR1 MGHDK and CDR2 SYGVNS. The CDR3 length is 13 residues. This chain's CDR3 is CASVHPNQETQYF. In DNA, the CDR3 is TGTGCCAGCGTACACCCGAACCAAGAGACCCAGTACTTC.

The genes are TRBV6-5 and TRBJ2-7; 7 bases align to TRBD2. From germline, CDR1 is MNHEY and CDR2 SVGAGI. The CDR3 is 16 amino acids. The V gene end was trimmed by 0 bases and the J gene end by 4 bases; junction bases not matched to a gene: 9. This chain's CDR3 is CASSYSNPQRGYEQYF. The CDR3 nucleotides read TGTGCCAGCAGTTACTCGAACCCCCAGCGGGGTTACGAGCAGTACTTC.

The chain is built from TRBV6-5 and TRBJ2-1; D uncertain. The CDR3 covers 15 residues. Deletions cut 0 bases from V and 2 bases from J, with 8 bases between. Germline values: CDR1 MNHEY, CDR2 SVGAGI. CDR3 sequence reads: CASSYSTGTYNEQFF. CDR3 in DNA: TGTGCCAGCAGTTACTCGACCGGCACCTACAATGAGCAGTTCTTC.

V and J are TRBV9 and TRBJ2-7, with TRBD2 as a possible D gene (5 bases). Germline CDR1 reads SGDLS; CDR2 reads YYNGEE. V was cut by 0 bases and J by 4 bases, with 11 bases left in between. This CDR3 is 14 amino acids long. The CDR3 region is CASSVGGSAYEQYF. DNA of the CDR3: TGTGCCAGCAGCGTAGGAGGGAGTGCGTACGAGCAGTACTTC.

This chain links TRBV28 with TRBJ1-4, with D perhaps matching TRBD1 (5 bases). V lost 3 bases to trimming and J lost 7 bases, with 15 bases between them. Germline values: CDR1 MDHEN, CDR2 SYDVKM. The CDR3 is 15 amino acids. CDR3 amino acids: CASSFVSGSGEKLFF. CDR3 nucleotides: TGTGCCAGCAGTTTTGTATCAGGGTCGGGTGAAAAACTGTTTTTT.

The J gene is TRBJ1-1, the V gene TRBV28, with unresolved D. Germline loops: CDR1 MDHEN, CDR2 SYDVKM. This CDR3 is 13 amino acids long. Trimming pared 2 bases from V and 5 bases from J, leaving 9 bases between. CDR3 nucleotides: TGTGCCAGCAGTTTAATGGCACGGACTGAAGCTTTCTTT. It translates to CASSLMARTEAFF.

This clone appeared a single time. The chain links TRBV5-5 to TRBJ2-5, with TRBD2 identical over 7 bases. CDR1 and CDR2 from the germline V gene are SGHKS and YYEKEE (reference sequence). J was trimmed by 5 bases and V by 0 bases; bases with no gene match: 7. The CDR3 length is 15 residues. The DNA of the CDR3 is TGTGCCAGCAGCTTGGGCTCAGGGAGGGTTGAGACCCAGTACTTC. The encoded protein is CASSLGSGRVETQYF.

This clone was observed a single time. The chain employs TRBV4-1 and TRBJ2-7; 7 bases map to TRBD1. CDR1 is MGHRA and CDR2 is YSYEKL in the germline V gene. The CDR3 has 14 residues. V lost 4 bases, J lost 0 bases, and 3 bases stayed unmatched. The CDR3 DNA sequence: TGCGCCAGCAGCCTCGGGACAGACTCCTACGAGCAGTACTTC. Translation gives CASSLGTDSYEQYF.

The J gene is TRBJ2-1, the V gene TRBV9; D ambiguous. The CDR3 spans 12 residues. V lost 4 bases and J 6 bases, leaving 8 bases between the germline ends. Germline values: CDR1 SGDLS, CDR2 YYNGEE. CDR3 bases: TGTGCCAGCAGCCCCACCCCCAATGAGCAGTTCTTC. Encoded protein: CASSPTPNEQFF.

This clone was picked up one time. The chain combines TRBV28 with TRBJ2-7, with D possibly being TRBD1 (6 bases). The V gene's germline CDR1 is MDHEN and CDR2 SYDVKM. Trimming removed 2 bases at V and 3 bases at J, with 14 bases between. The CDR3 is made up of 15 amino acids. CDR3 sequence: CASSLGTLGYYEQYF. The CDR3 nucleotides are TGTGCCAGCAGTTTAGGGACACTTGGGTACTACGAGCAGTACTTC.

This chain connects TRBV5-6 to TRBJ2-7; D unresolved. Germline CDR1 reads SGHDT; CDR2 reads YYEEEE. The V end lost 6 bases, the J end lost 6 bases, and 19 bases lay between the germline ends. This CDR3 comprises 14 residues. CDR3 sequence: CASNLDRRNAEQYF. In DNA, the CDR3 is TGTGCCAGCAACCTGGACCGTCGTAATGCCGAGCAGTACTTC. The complete variable domain, with remaining parts taken from reference TRBV5-6 and TRBJ2-7, reads DAGVTQSPTHLIKTRGQQVTLRCSPKSGHDTVSWYQQALGQGPQFIFQYYEEEERQRGNFPDRFSGHQFPNYSSELNVNALLLGDSALYLCASNLDRRNAEQYFGPGTRLTVT.

This clone was seen once. The rearrangement links TRBV18 to TRBJ1-2; D not certain. This CDR3 region has 13 residues. V gave up 2 bases and J gave up 3 bases, with 7 bases separating them. CDR1 KGHSH and CDR2 LQKENI come from the germline V gene. The CDR3 region has the DNA TGTGCCAGCTCACCATTCCGGGACTATGGCTACACCTTC. Translated, it gives CASSPFRDYGYTF.

The V gene is TRBV10-1, the J gene TRBJ1-2; 7 bases line up with TRBD1. The CDR3 totals 17 residues. Trimming at V came to 3 bases and at J to 4 bases, leaving 14 bases not matched to a gene. The germline gives CDR1 WNHNN, CDR2 SYGVQD (reference sequence). The CDR3 DNA follows: TGCGCCAGCAGTGAATCGGCGTCCCTGGGACAGCCCTATGGCTACACCTTC. Encoded protein: CASSESASLGQPYGYTF.

This sequence joins TRBV5-4 and TRBJ2-2; D unclear. This CDR3 has 15 residues. The V gene lost 0 bases and the J gene lost 2 bases, with 8 bases spanning the gap. Germline lookup yields CDR1 SGHNT and CDR2 YYREEE (reference sequence). The CDR3 reads CASSLADLNTGELFF. The DNA of the CDR3 is TGTGCCAGCAGCTTGGCCGATCTTAACACCGGGGAGCTGTTTTTT.

This sequence joins TRBV7-9 and TRBJ1-1; D not resolved. V was trimmed by 4 bases and J by 1 base, leaving 13 bases between them. CDR1 is SEHNR and CDR2 is FQNEAQ in the germline V gene (reference sequence). This CDR3 contains 15 residues. The CDR3 sequence: CASSSPAAANTEAFF. The CDR3 nucleotides read TGTGCCAGCAGCTCACCCGCGGCAGCGAACACTGAAGCTTTCTTT.

This sequence joins TRBV4-1 and TRBJ1-6; D ambiguous. The CDR3 covers 16 residues. Per germline, CDR1 MGHRA and CDR2 YSYEKL. Trimming took off 3 bases at V and 5 bases at J, with 14 bases between the two ends. CDR3 region: CASSQVAGSDNSPLHF. The CDR3 DNA follows: TGCGCCAGCAGCCAGGTGGCCGGGAGCGATAATTCACCCCTCCACTTT.

This chain uses TRBV6-6 with TRBJ2-2; 8 bases fit TRBD1. V shed 5 bases and J 7 bases; nucleotides not matched to a gene: 9. The CDR3 runs to 15 residues. Germline assignment: CDR1 MNHNY and CDR2 SVGAGI (reference sequence). CDR3: CASSGLGQVNGELFF. The CDR3 DNA reads TGTGCCAGCAGTGGGTTGGGACAGGTTAACGGGGAGCTGTTTTTT.

The chain links TRBV9 to TRBJ2-3; 9 nucleotides line up with TRBD2. V dropped 6 bases and J dropped 3; count of bases not matched to a gene: 11. The germline V gene encodes CDR1 SGDLS and CDR2 YYNGEE. This CDR3 spans 16 amino acids. This CDR3 is CASIAGAGGLTDTQYF. The CDR3 bases are TGTGCCAGCATTGCCGGAGCGGGAGGTTTGACAGATACGCAGTATTTT.

The chain joins TRBV7-9 to TRBJ2-3, with D possibly being TRBD2 (5 bases). V dropped 4 bases and J dropped 5 bases, with 13 bases sitting between them. Germline V lookup: CDR1 SEHNR, CDR2 FQNEAQ (reference sequence). The CDR3 contains 14 residues. The CDR3 sequence is CASSSPGREDTQYF. Here the CDR3 DNA reads TGTGCCAGCAGCTCACCAGGACGGGAAGATACGCAGTATTTT.